These T cell receptor beta chains were read from a single sample in a study of blood T cell repertoires in COVID-19. The table came from immunoSEQ multiplex PCR; TCRdb's copy has only in-frame clones and leaves some out. The repertoire holds approximately 200,000 clones, with more than 70% as singletons. The sequenced material came from peripheral blood. Receptors originate from a woman aged 30 to 39 with acute or convalescent COVID-19. CDR3s leave out the opening cysteine and the closing phenylalanine or tryptophan. A D gene is named only where the DNA matches it firmly. Expanded clones are given a class, and other clones once, few, many or no size at all.

j_gene,abundance,d_gene,v_gene,CDR3aa
TRBJ1-2,.,.,TRBV7-9,ASCQDTLYGYT
TRBJ2-2,.,TRBD1,TRBV5-6,ASSGTGAPNTGELF
TRBJ1-6,.,.,TRBV7-9,ASSLNPGEGNSPLH
TRBJ1-2,.,.,TRBV6-5,ASSYSQQGNYGYT
TRBJ2-4,.,.,TRBV11-2,ASSLGGGQAKNIQY
TRBJ2-7,.,TRBD2,TRBV7-2,ASSQTGRGEQY
TRBJ1-1,.,.,TRBV9,ASSVGMNTEAF
TRBJ1-2,.,TRBD1,TRBV10-1,ARNRGSQDGYT
TRBJ2-3,.,TRBD2,TRBV28,ASRTGLAGGTDTQY
TRBJ2-1,.,TRBD2,TRBV10-3,AISEGGLAGGGSYNEQF
TRBJ2-5,.,.,TRBV7-9,ASGEEETQY
TRBJ2-2,.,.,TRBV19,ASRGQNTGELF
TRBJ1-1,.,.,TRBV2,ASSGERAF
TRBJ2-1,.,.,TRBV1,TKIRLESGQF
TRBJ2-5,.,TRBD1,TRBV6-1,ASSEDRGRGETQY
TRBJ2-3,.,TRBD2,TRBV13,ASQVRLAGVTDTQY
TRBJ2-5,.,TRBD1,TRBV29-1,GIPGQQETQY
TRBJ1-4,.,TRBD1,TRBV18,ASSEGAVNEKLF
TRBJ2-3,once,.,TRBV28,ASTGPGDTQY
TRBJ2-3,.,TRBD2,TRBV20-1,SASFIGGRAHTQY
TRBJ1-1,few,TRBD1,TRBV4-1,ASSPNTGGVNTEAF
TRBJ1-5,.,.,TRBV18,ASSRRTDQPQH